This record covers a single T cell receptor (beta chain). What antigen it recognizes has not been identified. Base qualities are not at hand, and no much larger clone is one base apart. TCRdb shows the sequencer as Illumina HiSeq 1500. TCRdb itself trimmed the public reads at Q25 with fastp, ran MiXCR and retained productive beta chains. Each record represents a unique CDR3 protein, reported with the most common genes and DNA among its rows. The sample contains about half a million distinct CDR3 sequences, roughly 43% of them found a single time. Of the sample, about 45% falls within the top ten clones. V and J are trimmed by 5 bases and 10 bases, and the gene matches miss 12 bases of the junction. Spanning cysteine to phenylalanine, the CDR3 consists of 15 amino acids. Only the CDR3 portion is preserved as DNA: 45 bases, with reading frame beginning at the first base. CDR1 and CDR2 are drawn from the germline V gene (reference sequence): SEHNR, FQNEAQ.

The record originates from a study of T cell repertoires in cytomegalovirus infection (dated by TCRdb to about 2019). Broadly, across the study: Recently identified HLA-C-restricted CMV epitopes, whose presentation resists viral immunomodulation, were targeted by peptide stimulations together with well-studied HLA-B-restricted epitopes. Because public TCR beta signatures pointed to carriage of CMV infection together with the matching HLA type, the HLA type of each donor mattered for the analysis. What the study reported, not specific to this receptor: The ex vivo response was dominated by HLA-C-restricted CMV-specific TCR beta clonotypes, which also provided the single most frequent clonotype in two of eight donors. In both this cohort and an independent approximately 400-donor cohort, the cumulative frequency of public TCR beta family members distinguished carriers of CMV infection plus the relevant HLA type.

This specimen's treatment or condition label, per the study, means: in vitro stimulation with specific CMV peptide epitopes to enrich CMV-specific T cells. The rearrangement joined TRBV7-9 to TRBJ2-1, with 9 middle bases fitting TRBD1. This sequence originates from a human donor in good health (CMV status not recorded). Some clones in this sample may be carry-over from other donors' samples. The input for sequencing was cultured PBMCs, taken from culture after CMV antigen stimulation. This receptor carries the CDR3 CASSVNRGRIAEQFF. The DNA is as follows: TGTGCCAGCAGCGTTAACAGGGGGCGCATCGCCGAGCAGTTCTTC.